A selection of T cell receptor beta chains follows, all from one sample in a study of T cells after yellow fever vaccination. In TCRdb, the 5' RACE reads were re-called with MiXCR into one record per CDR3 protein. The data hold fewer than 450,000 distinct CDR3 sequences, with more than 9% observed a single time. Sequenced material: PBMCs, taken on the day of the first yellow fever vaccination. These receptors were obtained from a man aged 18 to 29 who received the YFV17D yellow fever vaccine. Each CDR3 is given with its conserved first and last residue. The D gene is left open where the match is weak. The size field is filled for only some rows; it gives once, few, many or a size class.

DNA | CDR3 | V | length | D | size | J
TGCGCCAGCAGCTTGGAGGCTAGGTCCTCCTACAATGAGCAGTTCTTC | CASSLEARSSYNEQFF | TRBV5-1 | 16 | . | . | TRBJ2-1
TGTGCCAGCAGTTTAGACAGGGGGTGGTCTGGCTACACCTTC | CASSLDRGWSGYTF | TRBV27 | 14 | TRBD1 | few | TRBJ1-2
TGTGCCAGCAGCTTAGCTTTAGGTTCACCCCTCCACTTT | CASSLALGSPLHF | TRBV7-9 | 13 | . | many | TRBJ1-6
TGTGCCAGCAGTGATTACAGGGCCCAAGAGACCCAGTACTTC | CASSDYRAQETQYF | TRBV25-1 | 14 | . | few | TRBJ2-5
TGCAGCGTGGGGACTAGCGGGGGAGTAGAGACCCAGTACTTC | CSVGTSGGVETQYF | TRBV29-1 | 14 | TRBD2 | many | TRBJ2-5
TGCGCCAGCAGCCAAGCTGTACGGAACACCGGGGAGCTGTTTTTT | CASSQAVRNTGELFF | TRBV4-1 | 15 | . | many | TRBJ2-2
TGTGCCAGCAGTTACTCTCTGGCAGGGGCCGAGCAGTACTTC | CASSYSLAGAEQYF | TRBV6-2/TRBV6-3 | 14 | . | few | TRBJ2-7
TGTGCCAGCAGCTTAGATAGGCGGCCTAATGAAAAACTGTTTTTT | CASSLDRRPNEKLFF | TRBV7-2 | 15 | . | . | TRBJ1-4
TGCAGTGCTAAAAGACAGGTGTCCTACGAGCAGTACTTC | CSAKRQVSYEQYF | TRBV20-1 | 13 | . | . | TRBJ2-7
TGTGCCAGCAGCTTAGGTGACATGCCGAATCAGCCCCAGCATTTT | CASSLGDMPNQPQHF | TRBV7-6 | 15 | . | few | TRBJ1-5
TGTGCCAGCAGTGAAGATTCCGTGAACACTGAAGCTTTCTTT | CASSEDSVNTEAFF | TRBV2 | 14 | . | . | TRBJ1-1
TGCGCCAGCAGCCCACCTGAGTGGGGGCGAGGCACCGGGGAGCTGTTTTTT | CASSPPEWGRGTGELFF | TRBV5-1 | 17 | . | . | TRBJ2-2
TGTGCCAGCAGTAAAGGATCGGAGACCCAGTACTTC | CASSKGSETQYF | TRBV2 | 12 | . | . | TRBJ2-5
TGTGCCAGCAGCCCCCAGGGTGGAGACTATGGCTACACCTTC | CASSPQGGDYGYTF | TRBV7-2 | 14 | . | few | TRBJ1-2
TGTGCCAGCATCAAATTCGGGGACAGCCCTGCATACTATAATTCACCCCTCCACTTT | CASIKFGDSPAYYNSPLHF | TRBV4-2 | 19 | TRBD1 | . | TRBJ1-6
TGTGCCAGCAGCTGGACCCCGGGACAGCCGTCTTTAGCCAAAAACATTCAGTACTTC | CASSWTPGQPSLAKNIQYF | TRBV7-8 | 19 | TRBD1 | . | TRBJ2-4
TGCGCCAGCACCCGGGACAGCAATTCACCCCTCCACTTT | CASTRDSNSPLHF | TRBV5-1 | 13 | TRBD1 | . | TRBJ1-6
TGTGCCAGCAGTTTCGGCAGCTCTGGAAACACCATATATTTT | CASSFGSSGNTIYF | TRBV12-3/TRBV12-4 | 14 | . | many | TRBJ1-3
TGTGCTAGCAACAAGGCCCCCTACAATGAGCAGTTCTTC | CASNKAPYNEQFF | TRBV7-7 | 13 | . | . | TRBJ2-1
TGTGCCAGCAGCCCCCGACTGGGAACTCGGCATGAGCAGTTCTTC | CASSPRLGTRHEQFF | TRBV9 | 15 | . | few | TRBJ2-1
TGCAGTGCTAGAGATCGAAACTGGGAGGAGACCCAGTACTTC | CSARDRNWEETQYF | TRBV20-1 | 14 | . | few | TRBJ2-5
TGTGCCAGCAGGTCACAGGGAAACACCATATATTTT | CASRSQGNTIYF | TRBV12-3/TRBV12-4 | 12 | . | few | TRBJ1-3
TGTGCCAGCAGCCTAGACATTACTAGCGGGACGAGCACAGATACGCAGTATTTT | CASSLDITSGTSTDTQYF | TRBV6-1 | 18 | TRBD2 | few | TRBJ2-3
TGTGCCAGCAAACCTCTAGCGGGGGTTAGACAAGAGACCCAGTACTTC | CASKPLAGVRQETQYF | TRBV6-1 | 16 | TRBD2 | few | TRBJ2-5
TGCGCCAGCAGCCCGCGACAGGAGGGTGAAAAACTGTTTTTT | CASSPRQEGEKLFF | TRBV4-1 | 14 | . | few | TRBJ1-4
TGTGCCACCAGTGATGCCACCCGATTTGAAACAGATACGCAGTATTTT | CATSDATRFETDTQYF | TRBV24-1 | 16 | . | . | TRBJ2-3
TGTGCCAGCAAATCCGGGGCTAACTCCTACGAGCAGTACTTC | CASKSGANSYEQYF | TRBV2 | 14 | . | many | TRBJ2-7
TGTGCCAGTAGTATTTTGTGGGACAGCGCTCTGGGGGAGCAGTACTTC | CASSILWDSALGEQYF | TRBV19 | 16 | TRBD1 | few | TRBJ2-7
TGCGCCAGCAGCTTGGTCCGACAGATATACAATGAGCAGTTCTTC | CASSLVRQIYNEQFF | TRBV5-1 | 15 | . | . | TRBJ2-1
TGTGCCAGCAGTTTGCAGGGTTTTATGAATTCACCCCTCCACTTT | CASSLQGFMNSPLHF | TRBV12-3/TRBV12-4 | 15 | . | . | TRBJ1-6
TGTGCCATCAGTGAGGGACTAGTCACTCAAGAGACCCAGTACTTC | CAISEGLVTQETQYF | TRBV10-3 | 15 | TRBD2 | few | TRBJ2-5
TGTGCCAGCAGCCCCTCCAGGCCGAACACCGGGGAGCTGTTTTTT | CASSPSRPNTGELFF | TRBV12-3/TRBV12-4 | 15 | . | . | TRBJ2-2
TGTGCCAGCAGCTCCACAGGGATTGGAAATCAGCCCCAGCATTTT | CASSSTGIGNQPQHF | TRBV12-3/TRBV12-4 | 15 | . | few | TRBJ1-5
TGTGCCAGCAGCTTAGATAGGGGGTACAATGAGCAGTTCTTC | CASSLDRGYNEQFF | TRBV7-9 | 14 | . | few | TRBJ2-1
TGTGCCACCAGTGATCCCACTCTGGGTGAGACCGGGGAGCTGTTTTTT | CATSDPTLGETGELFF | TRBV24-1 | 16 | . | . | TRBJ2-2
TGTGCCAGCGTCCGGGGCAATGAGCAGTTCTTC | CASVRGNEQFF | TRBV7-2 | 11 | . | . | TRBJ2-1
TGTGCCAGCAGTAGAGCGGGGGTCTACGAGCAGTACTTC | CASSRAGVYEQYF | TRBV6-2/TRBV6-3 | 13 | TRBD2 | few | TRBJ2-7
TGTGCCAGCAGCTTAGTACAGGGGTGGGAGCCCCAGCATTTT | CASSLVQGWEPQHF | TRBV7-2 | 14 | TRBD1 | . | TRBJ1-5
TGTGCCAGTGGACAGAGGGGCCCACCCCTCCACTTT | CASGQRGPPLHF | TRBV9 | 12 | . | . | TRBJ1-6
TGTGCCAGCAGTTCCCGGGGGACAGCCTACGAGCAGTACTTC | CASSSRGTAYEQYF | TRBV6-5 | 14 | . | . | TRBJ2-7
TGCGCCAGCAGCTCGGCTTTAGGGGCAGATACGCAGTATTTT | CASSSALGADTQYF | TRBV5-1 | 14 | . | . | TRBJ2-3
TGTGCCACCAGCAGAGACGGATTGTGGGAAGCTTTCTTT | CATSRDGLWEAFF | TRBV15 | 13 | . | many | TRBJ1-1
TGTGCCAGCAGTGGAGGGGAAGTGGCAGATACGCAGTATTTT | CASSGGEVADTQYF | TRBV7-9 | 14 | . | . | TRBJ2-3
TGTGCCAGCAGCTTAAACAGGGAATTGAACGAGCAGTACTTC | CASSLNRELNEQYF | TRBV7-2 | 14 | . | many | TRBJ2-7
TGCAGTGCTAGAGATCGGGTAGCGGGGGATTACAATGAGCAGTTCTTC | CSARDRVAGDYNEQFF | TRBV20-1 | 16 | TRBD2 | . | TRBJ2-1
TGTGCCAGCAGTTCCGGACTAGCGGGGTCTAGCACAGATACGCAGTATTTT | CASSSGLAGSSTDTQYF | TRBV6-5 | 17 | TRBD2 | . | TRBJ2-3
TGTGCCATCAGTGAGTCAGATACGCAGTATTTT | CAISESDTQYF | TRBV10-3 | 11 | . | . | TRBJ2-3
TGTGCCACCACCCAGGGGGATAGCAATCAGCCCCAGCATTTT | CATTQGDSNQPQHF | TRBV15 | 14 | TRBD1 | many | TRBJ1-5
TGTGCCAGCAGCTTATCCACAGTGAGCACTGAAGCTTTCTTT | CASSLSTVSTEAFF | TRBV7-9 | 14 | . | . | TRBJ1-1
TGTGCCAGCAGATATACTAGGAGGGAGACCCAGTACTTC | CASRYTRRETQYF | TRBV5-6 | 13 | . | many | TRBJ2-5
TGTGCCAGCAGCGTAGACGTGGATTCACCCCTCCACTTT | CASSVDVDSPLHF | TRBV9 | 13 | . | . | TRBJ1-6
TGTGCCAGCAGTAATACAGGGGGCAGTGAGCAGTTCTTC | CASSNTGGSEQFF | TRBV12-3/TRBV12-4 | 13 | TRBD1 | . | TRBJ2-1
TGTGCCAGCAGCCAGCCACAGGGAGGAAGAAAACTGTTTTTT | CASSQPQGGRKLFF | TRBV3-1 | 14 | . | . | TRBJ1-4
TGTGCCAGCAGCGCCGCAGGGGTAGAAGAGACCCAGTACTTC | CASSAAGVEETQYF | TRBV9 | 14 | . | few | TRBJ2-5
TGTGCCAGCAGCTTATACGGGGGCGCCACTGAAGCTTTCTTT | CASSLYGGATEAFF | TRBV7-9 | 14 | . | . | TRBJ1-1